These 10 T cell receptor beta chains were sequenced from one sample in a study of Graves' ophthalmopathy and Graves' hyperthyroidism. Amplification of TCR beta CDR3 regions used RNA transcripts. Investigators did first-round RT-PCR with HTBI primers, then second-round multiplex PCR. TCRdb ran MiXCR on the multiplex PCR reads and lists one entry per CDR3 protein. The sample comprises about 220,000 distinct CDR3 sequences, around a fifth of which are singletons, and approximately 39% rests with the top ten. The sequenced material came from peripheral blood. The source of these receptors is a woman aged 50 to 65 with Graves' ophthalmopathy.

The chain employs TRBV6-2 or TRBV6-3 and TRBJ1-5; D gene uncertain. This CDR3 comprises 18 residues. Germline CDR1 reads MNHEY; CDR2 reads SVGEGT. V was shortened by 5 bases and J by 0 bases, with 20 bases between the two germline ends. CDR3 nucleotide sequence: TGTGCCAGCAGTCTTACCGGGGTTGGAGGTTATAGCAATCAGCCCCAGCATTTT. It encodes CASSLTGVGGYSNQPQHF.

Ten or more counts support this clonotype. The CDR3 bases are TGTGCCAGCAGCGCCCAGACTAGCGGGCCGTACACCGGGGAGCTGTTTTTT. It specifies CASSAQTSGPYTGELFF. This rearrangement joins TRBV7-8 to TRBJ2-2; 10 bases are a match to TRBD2. The CDR3 has 17 residues. Germline-derived CDR1 and CDR2 are SGHVS and FQNEAQ. The ends lost 5 bases at V and 3 bases at J; junction bases unmatched: 9.

The V gene is TRBV6-1, the J gene TRBJ2-7; no clear D. The CDR3 is 14 residues long. CDR1 is MNHNS and CDR2 is SASEGT in the germline V gene. V was pared by 3 bases and J by 2 bases, with 11 bases between. CDR3 sequence reads: CASSEGLVPYEQYF. The CDR3 DNA is TGTGCCAGCAGTGAGGGTCTAGTCCCCTACGAGCAGTACTTC.

This clonotype was counted at least ten times. One end of the junction varies from germline; a read error may be responsible. The V gene is TRBV7-2, the J gene TRBJ2-7; D might be TRBD2 (5 bases). CDR1 is SGHTA and CDR2 is FQGNSA in the germline V gene. This CDR3 contains 14 residues. The CDR3 DNA follows: TGTGCCAGTAGCTATGACTACCTCTCCTACGAGCAGTACTTC. Protein: CASSYDYLSYEQYF.

This clonotype was recorded at least ten times. The rearrangement uses TRBV3-1 and TRBJ2-2, with D possibly being TRBD1 (6 bases). The CDR3 is 14 amino acids. Trimming shortened V by 3 bases and J by 4 bases, and 9 bases separated the two germline ends. CDR1 is LGHDT, CDR2 YNNKEL, per germline (reference sequence). CDR3 sequence reads: CASSHNRATGELFF. The CDR3 DNA reads as TGTGCCAGCAGCCACAACAGGGCCACCGGGGAGCTGTTTTTT.

This clonotype has at least ten counts. The genes are TRBV27 and TRBJ2-7; 8 nucleotides align to TRBD2. The CDR3 consists of 17 residues. Germline CDR1 is MNHEY and CDR2 is SMNVEV (reference sequence). The J segment lost 0 bases and the V segment lost 5 bases, leaving 12 bases of the junction unmatched. CDR3 DNA: TGTGCCAGCAGTCTCCGGGGGGGGGGATACAGCTCCTACGAGCAGTACTTC. Its protein product is CASSLRGGGYSSYEQYF.

This clonotype was counted a few times. This chain uses TRBV19 with TRBJ1-1; TRBD1 is a possible D gene (6 bases). The CDR3 is 14 amino acids. V gave up 5 bases and J gave up 1 base, with 11 bases separating them. CDR1 is LNHDA, CDR2 SQIVND, per germline (reference sequence). The CDR3 here is CASSRTAGNTEAFF. CDR3 nucleotide sequence: TGTGCCAGTAGTCGGACAGCCGGGAACACTGAAGCTTTCTTT.

This clonotype occurred a few times. The CDR3 nucleotides are TGTGCCTGGAGTGTCGGCTCTGGGGCCAACGTCCTGACTTTC. This encodes CAWSVGSGANVLTF. The chain combines TRBV30 with TRBJ2-6; D is undetermined. V shed 0 bases and J shed 0 bases, with 3 bases lying between them. This CDR3 has 14 amino acids. Germline CDR1 reads GTSNPN; CDR2 reads SVGIG (reference sequence).

The rearrangement links TRBV20-1 to TRBJ1-1, with TRBD1 as a possible D gene (6 bases). This CDR3 region has 15 residues. Germline values: CDR1 DFQATT, CDR2 SNEGSKA (reference sequence). The V and J ends lost 3 bases and 6 bases respectively, with 20 bases between them. CDR3 nucleotides: TGCAGTGCTAGCTATTTATCGGAACAGGGTGCTGAAGCTTTCTTT. This sequence encodes CSASYLSEQGAEAFF.

This clonotype has a count of ten or more. The V gene is TRBV4-1, the J gene TRBJ1-2; 7 bases fit TRBD1. The CDR3 sequence is 13 residues long. The V gene's germline CDR1 is MGHRA and CDR2 YSYEKL. The trim removed 0 bases at V and 11 bases at J, leaving 6 bases unmatched. The CDR3 protein is CASSQDRDSRYTF. CDR3 nucleotide sequence: TGCGCCAGCAGCCAAGACCGGGACAGCAGATACACCTTC.